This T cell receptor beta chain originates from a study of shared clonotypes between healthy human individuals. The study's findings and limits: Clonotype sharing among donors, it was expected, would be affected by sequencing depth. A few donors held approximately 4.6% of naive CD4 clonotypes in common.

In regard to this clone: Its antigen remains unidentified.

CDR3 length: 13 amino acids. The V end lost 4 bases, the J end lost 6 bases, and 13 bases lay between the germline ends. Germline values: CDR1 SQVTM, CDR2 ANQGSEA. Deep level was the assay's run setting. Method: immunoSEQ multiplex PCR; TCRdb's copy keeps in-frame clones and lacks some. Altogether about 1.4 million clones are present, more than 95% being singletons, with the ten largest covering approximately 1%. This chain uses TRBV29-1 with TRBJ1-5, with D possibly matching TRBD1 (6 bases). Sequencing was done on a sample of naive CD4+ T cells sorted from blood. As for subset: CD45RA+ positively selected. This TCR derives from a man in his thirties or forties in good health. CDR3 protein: CSVVSGVSQPQHF. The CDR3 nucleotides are TGCAGCGTTGTATCAGGGGTTTCTCAGCCCCAGCATTTT.